What follows are 27 T cell receptor beta chains derived from one specimen sequenced in a study of blood T cell repertoires in COVID-19. Some clones are missing from TCRdb's copy, which holds only in-frame ones; the method was immunoSEQ multiplex PCR. The data show about 80,000 clones, with roughly three quarters seen just once and 16% held by the top ten. The sequenced sample was peripheral blood. These receptors were taken from a man aged 65 to 85 with active or convalescent COVID-19.

This rearrangement joins TRBV5-1 to TRBJ1-5; TRBD1 might be the D (5 bases). Germline lookup yields CDR1 SGHRS and CDR2 YFSETQ. This CDR3 has 13 amino acids. The V end lost 1 base, the J end lost 5 bases, and 7 bases lay between the germline ends. The CDR3 is CASSLTGDQPQHF. The CDR3 nucleotides are TGCGCCAGCAGCTTGACGGGGGATCAGCCCCAGCATTTT.

V is TRBV9 and J is TRBJ2-5; TRBD1 aligns across 9 bases. Germline V gives CDR1 SGDLS, CDR2 YYNGEE. The V gene end was trimmed by 0 bases and the J gene end by 5 bases; junction bases not matched to a gene: 5. The CDR3 sequence is 15 residues long. The CDR3 bases are TGTGCCAGCAGCGTAGACAGGGGGCAGGGGGAGACCCAGTACTTC. Translated, it gives CASSVDRGQGETQYF.

This clone was detected a few times. The chain combines TRBV6-1 with TRBJ1-5; D possibly corresponds to TRBD1 (5 bases). This CDR3 contains 15 residues. CDR1 is MNHNS and CDR2 is SASEGT in the germline V gene. The V end lost 0 bases, the J end lost 4 bases, and 10 bases lay between the germline ends. The CDR3 nucleotides are TGTGCCAGCAGTGAAGCCGGGGCGGGGAATCAGCCCCAGCATTTT. Protein product: CASSEAGAGNQPQHF.

The genes are TRBV5-4 and TRBJ2-3; no reliable D call. Looked up from germline, CDR1 is SGHNT and CDR2 is YYREEE (reference sequence). The CDR3 sequence is 13 residues long. V dropped 5 bases and J dropped 1 base, with 8 bases sitting between them. CDR3: CASRSQGTDTQYF. The CDR3 DNA reads TGTGCCAGCAGATCGCAGGGCACAGATACGCAGTATTTT.

The rearrangement links TRBV6-2 or TRBV6-3 to TRBJ2-3; 8 bases fit TRBD1. The length of the CDR3 is 16 residues. Trimming cost V 6 bases and J 0 bases; bases outside gene matches: 8. Germline V gene sequence: CDR1 MNHEY, CDR2 SVGEGT. The CDR3 loop is CASSSDRGWSTDTQYF. The DNA for the CDR3 is TGTGCCAGCAGCTCAGACAGGGGTTGGAGCACAGATACGCAGTATTTT.

This clone appeared a few times. The V call is TRBV28, the J call TRBJ2-3; 7 positions agree with TRBD2. The V segment lost 4 bases and the J segment 2 bases; nucleotides outside the gene matches: 3. Germline V lookup: CDR1 MDHEN, CDR2 SYDVKM. This CDR3 is 14 amino acids long. CDR3 in DNA: TGTGCCAGCAGTTGGGGGGGGACCACAGATACGCAGTATTTT. Translated: CASSWGGTTDTQYF.

The rearrangement uses TRBV12-5 and TRBJ1-6; TRBD1 matches at 8 bases. The CDR3 loop spans 13 amino acids. Germline V CDR1 and CDR2: LGHNT, FRNRAP. V shed 5 bases and J 8 bases; nucleotides not matched to a gene: 2. The CDR3 DNA is TGTGCTAGTGGTGAACAGGGGGATTCACCCCTCCACTTT. It is translated as CASGEQGDSPLHF.

This chain uses TRBV9 with TRBJ2-7; 13 nucleotides agree with TRBD2. The CDR3 is 14 amino acids. The junction had 5 bases not matched to a gene; V was cut back by 7 bases and J by 4 bases. CDR1 and CDR2 (germline): SGDLS, YYNGEE. CDR3 loop: CASWGLAGIYEQYF. The CDR3 bases are TGTGCCAGCTGGGGACTAGCGGGAATTTACGAGCAGTACTTC.

The gene calls are TRBV2 and TRBJ2-7; the D gene is possibly TRBD1 (6 bases). Trimming stripped 7 bases from V and 1 base from J, with 17 bases between. Germline V CDR1 and CDR2: SNHLY, FYNNEI. CDR3 size: 15 residues. The CDR3 protein is CASNHEAGASYEQYF. CDR3 DNA sequence: TGTGCCAGCAACCACGAGGCAGGGGCTTCCTACGAGCAGTACTTC.

The chain has TRBV9 and TRBJ2-7; 7 bases fit TRBD2. The CDR3 extends over 12 amino acids. Germline-derived CDR1 and CDR2 are SGDLS and YYNGEE. V dropped 5 bases and J dropped 7; count of bases not matched to a gene: 6. The CDR3 is CASSGLDREQYF. In DNA, the CDR3 is TGTGCCAGCAGTGGACTAGACCGGGAGCAGTACTTC.

This clone was observed once. The V gene is TRBV29-1, the J gene TRBJ2-1, with TRBD1 matching over 11 bases. V shed 1 base and J 13 bases; nucleotides not matched to a gene: 12. From germline, CDR1 is SQVTM and CDR2 ANQGSEA. The CDR3 runs to 15 residues. The CDR3 DNA reads as TGCAGCGTTGAAGGCATGGACAGGGGGCCGACAGGACAGTTCTTC. This codes for CSVEGMDRGPTGQFF.

This chain connects TRBV28 to TRBJ1-5; TRBD1 matches at 9 bases. CDR1 is MDHEN and CDR2 is SYDVKM in the germline V gene. The CDR3 is made up of 15 amino acids. Germline trimming cut 5 bases from V and 6 bases from J; bases unmatched to any gene: 8. In nucleotides, the CDR3 is TGTGCCAGCAGTCCCGGACAGGGGAGGACTCAGCCCCAGCATTTT. It translates to CASSPGQGRTQPQHF. Variable domain in full (rest from reference TRBV28 and TRBJ1-5): DVKVTQSSRYLVKRTGEKVFLECVQDMDHENMFWYRQDPGLGLRLIYFSYDVKMKEKGDIPEGYSVSREKKERFSLILESASTNQTSMYLCASSPGQGRTQPQHFGDGTRLSIL.

The genes are TRBV3-1 (or the pseudogene TRBV3-2) and TRBJ2-6; D call uncertain. Germline V gene data show CDR1 as LGHDT and CDR2 as YNNKEL (reference sequence). Trimming stripped 4 bases from V and 4 bases from J, with 11 bases between. The CDR3 has 15 amino acids. The CDR3 is CASSRQALGANVLTF. Here the CDR3 DNA reads TGTGCCAGCAGCCGCCAGGCGTTAGGGGCCAACGTCCTGACTTTC.

The chain recombines TRBV28 with TRBJ1-2; D may be TRBD1 (6 bases). Per the germline V gene, CDR1 is MDHEN and CDR2 is SYDVKM. The CDR3 length is 14 residues. Trimming stripped 9 bases from V and 6 bases from J, with 20 bases between. CDR3 in amino acids: CASSSPSGVHGYTF. The CDR3 DNA is TGTGCCAGTTCGTCTCCATCAGGGGTCCATGGCTACACCTTC.

J is TRBJ1-1 and V is TRBV6-6; 8 positions match TRBD1. CDR1 is MNHNY and CDR2 is SVGAGI in the germline V gene (reference sequence). This CDR3 is built from 14 residues. The V gene end was trimmed by 6 bases and the J gene end by 0 bases; junction bases not matched to a gene: 3. The CDR3 loop is CASRSGQVNTEAFF. The DNA of the CDR3 is TGTGCCAGCAGGTCGGGACAGGTGAACACTGAAGCTTTCTTT.

This clone has only one observation. V usage is TRBV30 and J usage is TRBJ2-5; no definite D call. The length of the CDR3 is 13 residues. Germline V gives CDR1 GTSNPN, CDR2 SVGIG (reference sequence). V was cut by 0 bases and J by 4 bases, with 9 bases left in between. The CDR3 here is CAWSVGGIETQYF. The CDR3 nucleotides read TGTGCCTGGAGTGTAGGCGGTATAGAGACCCAGTACTTC. Combining the CDR3 with reference TRBV30 and TRBJ2-5 gives the whole variable domain SQTIHQWPATLVQPVGSPLSLECTVEGTSNPNLYWYRQAAGRGLQLLFYSVGIGQISSEVPQNLSASRPQDRQFILSSKKLLLSDSGFYLCAWSVGGIETQYFGPGTRLLVL.

This chain connects TRBV29-1 to TRBJ1-3; D may be TRBD1 (6 bases). This CDR3 has 19 amino acids. The V gene's germline CDR1 is SQVTM and CDR2 ANQGSEA. V lost 0 bases and J 4 bases, leaving 25 bases between the germline ends. Written as DNA, the CDR3 is TGCAGCGTTGAAGATCAAGCCCGACAGGACAATTCTGCGGGAAACACCATATATTTT. It is translated as CSVEDQARQDNSAGNTIYF.

The chain couples TRBV28 to TRBJ1-6; 9 bases are a match to TRBD1. This CDR3 has 17 amino acids. Trimming cost V 1 base and J 7 bases; bases outside gene matches: 8. Looked up from germline, CDR1 is MDHEN and CDR2 is SYDVKM. The CDR3 loop reads CASSLLPTGGWNSPLHF. CDR3 nucleotide sequence: TGTGCCAGCAGTTTATTGCCCACAGGGGGCTGGAATTCACCCCTCCACTTT.

The rearrangement links TRBV10-1 to TRBJ1-5; TRBD1 is a possible D gene (6 bases). V lost 2 bases, J lost 4 bases, and 24 bases lay in between. The CDR3 totals 19 residues. Germline V gene sequence: CDR1 WNHNN, CDR2 SYGVQD (reference sequence). CDR3 DNA: TGCGCCAGCAGTGAGCCCGTCCCCCGGGACACCCTCCCTAATCAGCCCCAGCATTTT. Its translation: CASSEPVPRDTLPNQPQHF.

The table lists this clone with a few counts. The V gene is TRBV6-5, the J gene TRBJ1-4, with TRBD1 identical over 9 bases. The CDR3 runs 16 residues. Germline values: CDR1 MNHEY, CDR2 SVGAGI. V lost 2 bases, J lost 4 bases, and 5 bases stayed unmatched. CDR3 protein: CASSYGAGQGNEKLFF. CDR3 coding DNA: TGTGCCAGCAGTTACGGGGCGGGACAGGGTAATGAAAAACTGTTTTTT.

The gene calls are TRBV10-3 and TRBJ2-3; possibly TRBD2 for D (5 bases). The germline V gene has CDR1 ENHRY and CDR2 SYGVKD. CDR3 length: 13 residues. With 0 bases removed from V and 5 bases from J, the gap between germline ends came to 6 bases. CDR3 sequence (DNA): TGTGCCATCAGTGAGTCGGGGAGAGATACGCAGTATTTT. Protein product: CAISESGRDTQYF.

The rearrangement uses TRBV18 and TRBJ1-4; D is perhaps TRBD1 (5 bases). Germline CDR1 and CDR2: KGHSH and LQKENI. V was trimmed by 1 base and J by 8 bases, leaving 8 bases between them. The CDR3 covers 13 residues. The CDR3 protein is CASSPLAGEKLFF. CDR3 nucleotides: TGTGCCAGCTCACCACTGGCAGGGGAAAAACTGTTTTTT.

The table lists this clone with a count of one. This chain connects TRBV10-3 to TRBJ2-7; TRBD2 is a possible D gene (5 bases). Per the germline V gene, CDR1 is ENHRY and CDR2 is SYGVKD. The CDR3 runs to 13 residues. Between the trimmed V and J ends, which lost 1 base and 4 bases, there was a span of 8 bases. CDR3 sequence (DNA): TGTGCCATCAGTGAGTTTTCGGGATACGAGCAGTACTTC. Translating it yields CAISEFSGYEQYF.

The CDR3 sequence: CASSELGGYNEQFF. The CDR3 DNA follows: TGTGCCAGCAGTGAGTTGGGGGGCTACAATGAGCAGTTCTTC. The J gene is TRBJ2-1, the V gene TRBV2, with D possibly being TRBD2 (6 bases). Germline assignment: CDR1 SNHLY and CDR2 FYNNEI. This CDR3 has 14 residues. V was trimmed by 3 bases and J by 3 bases, leaving 9 bases between them. The variable domain in full, with the rest retrieved from reference TRBV2 and TRBJ2-1, is EPEVTQTPSHQVTQMGQEVILRCVPISNHLYFYWYRQILGQKVEFLVSFYNNEISEKSEIFDDQFSVERPDGSNFTLKIRSTKLEDSAMYFCASSELGGYNEQFFGPGTRLTVL.

The rearrangement joins TRBV25-1 to TRBJ1-6; 9 bases are a match to TRBD1. Germline CDR1 reads MGHDK; CDR2 reads SYGVNS. This CDR3 has 14 amino acids. Trimming cost V 4 bases and J 6 bases; bases outside gene matches: 1. CDR3 bases: TGTGCCAGCAGTGGGACAGGGGTTAATTCACCCCTCCACTTT. It is translated as CASSGTGVNSPLHF.

V gene TRBV5-1 combines with J gene TRBJ2-1, with 11 bases matching TRBD2. The CDR3 runs to 21 residues. The V gene's germline CDR1 is SGHRS and CDR2 YFSETQ. V shed 0 bases and J 4 bases; nucleotides not matched to a gene: 18. The CDR3 reads CASSLAPGGFSGGGPYNEQFF. CDR3 sequence (DNA): TGCGCCAGCAGCTTGGCCCCCGGAGGCTTTAGCGGGGGGGGACCATACAATGAGCAGTTCTTC.

The chain joins TRBV3-1 (or the pseudogene TRBV3-2) to TRBJ1-2; 8 positions match TRBD1. The CDR3 covers 15 residues. The V gene's germline CDR1 is LGHDT and CDR2 YNNKEL (reference sequence). After removal of 2 bases from V and 8 bases from J, the junction contained 10 bases not matched to a gene. CDR3 amino acids: CASSQQETGVGGYTF. The CDR3 DNA reads TGTGCCAGCAGCCAACAGGAGACAGGGGTTGGGGGCTACACCTTC.